What follows are 28 T cell receptor beta chains derived from one specimen sequenced in a study of response to subunit inactivated influenza vaccine. TCRdb reprocessed the RT-PCR reads via MiXCR and lists one record per CDR3 protein. The sample shows over 400,000 distinct CDR3 sequences, approximately 10% of them seen only once. The starting material was PBMCs from blood, obtained 40 to 50 days after vaccination. The receptors originated from a man aged 50-59 years who received an inactivated influenza vaccine.

J is TRBJ2-7 and V is TRBV4-2, with TRBD1 matching 8 bases. The CDR3 spans 14 residues. With V trimmed by 3 bases and J by 2 bases, 3 bases remained unmatched. Per the germline V gene, CDR1 is LGHNA and CDR2 is YNFKEQ. DNA of the CDR3: TGTGCCAGCAGCCAGGGACAGGAACCCTACGAGCAGTACTTC. Encoded protein: CASSQGQEPYEQYF.

V gene TRBV5-5 combines with J gene TRBJ1-6; D is undetermined. V shed 2 bases and J shed 6 bases, with 9 bases lying between them. CDR1 and CDR2 (germline): SGHKS, YYEKEE (reference sequence). This CDR3 is 14 amino acids long. This chain's CDR3 is CASSFRQTNSPLHF. The CDR3 DNA follows: TGTGCCAGCAGCTTCCGTCAGACTAATTCACCCCTCCACTTT. Full variable domain (remainder filled in from reference TRBV5-5 and TRBJ1-6): DAGVTQSPTHLIKTRGQQVTLRCSPISGHKSVSWYQQVLGQGPQFIFQYYEKEERGRGNFPDRFSARQFPNYSSELNVNALLLGDSALYLCASSFRQTNSPLHFGNGTRLTVT.

The CDR3 DNA is TGTGCCAGCGGACCTAGCGGGGGCACAGATACGCAGTATTTT. This sequence encodes CASGPSGGTDTQYF. The V and J genes are TRBV19 and TRBJ2-3; TRBD2 aligns across 9 bases. The junction had 5 bases not matched to a gene; V was cut back by 9 bases and J by 1 base. The CDR3 loop spans 14 amino acids. The germline CDR1 and CDR2 sequences are LNHDA and SQIVND (reference sequence). The whole variable domain, remainder taken from reference TRBV19 and TRBJ2-3, is DGGITQSPKYLFRKEGQNVTLSCEQNLNHDAMYWYRQDPGQGLRLIYYSQIVNDFQKGDIAEGYSVSREKKESFPLTVTSAQKNPTAFYLCASGPSGGTDTQYFGPGTRLTVL.

This sequence joins TRBV25-1 and TRBJ2-5, with unresolved D. Trimming took 1 base from V and 2 from J, leaving 11 bases between them. The CDR3 is 15 amino acids. Germline values: CDR1 MGHDK, CDR2 SYGVNS. CDR3 amino acids: CASSEFQRSQETQYF. In DNA form, the CDR3 reads TGTGCCAGCAGTGAATTTCAGAGATCGCAAGAGACCCAGTACTTC.

This clonotype was observed a few times. This chain connects TRBV4-1 to TRBJ1-1; no clear D gene. Trimming shortened V by 0 bases and J by 1 base, and 3 bases separated the two germline ends. This CDR3 spans 13 amino acids. Looked up from germline, CDR1 is MGHRA and CDR2 is YSYEKL. CDR3 in DNA: TGCGCCAGCAGCCAAGAGCCGAACACTGAAGCTTTCTTT. Protein sequence: CASSQEPNTEAFF.

This clonotype has a count of ten or more. V and J are TRBV7-6 and TRBJ2-3; no reliable D call. Trimming left V 2 bases short and J 6 bases short, with 9 bases between. This CDR3 region has 13 residues. Per the germline V gene, CDR1 is SGHVS and CDR2 is FNYEAQ. In DNA form, the CDR3 reads TGTGCCAGCAGCTTAATAAGGGCGGATACGCAGTATTTT. It encodes CASSLIRADTQYF.

CDR3 sequence reads: CSARDVDEETQYF. The DNA for the CDR3 is TGCAGTGCTAGAGATGTAGACGAAGAGACCCAGTACTTC. The V and J genes are TRBV20-1 and TRBJ2-5; no firm D call. V lost 0 bases and J 3 bases, leaving 8 bases between the germline ends. This CDR3 spans 13 amino acids. The germline gives CDR1 DFQATT, CDR2 SNEGSKA (reference sequence).

This clonotype was seen more than once but under ten times. The chain has TRBV12-3 or TRBV12-4 and TRBJ2-3; 7 positions agree with TRBD1. V gave up 5 bases and J gave up 5 bases; unmatched junction bases: 7. This CDR3 has 14 amino acids. The CDR3 spells CASSPDRLGDTQYF. The CDR3 coding sequence is TGTGCCAGCAGTCCGGACAGGTTAGGAGATACGCAGTATTTT.

V gene TRBV12-3 or TRBV12-4 combines with J gene TRBJ2-1; 7 bases agree with TRBD1. The length of the CDR3 is 15 residues. The junction had 4 bases not matched to a gene; V was cut back by 3 bases and J by 2 bases. The CDR3: CASSFFGTAYNEQFF. The CDR3 nucleotides read TGTGCCAGCAGTTTTTTCGGGACAGCCTACAATGAGCAGTTCTTC.

This clonotype has just a few counts. The rearrangement links TRBV2 to TRBJ1-1; 9 bases fit TRBD1. Germline V gene data show CDR1 as SNHLY and CDR2 as FYNNEI. This CDR3 has 14 amino acids. After removal of 6 bases from V and 3 bases from J, the junction contained 5 bases not matched to a gene. The chain's CDR3 is CASRLTGGDTEAFF. In DNA form, the CDR3 reads TGTGCCAGCAGGTTGACAGGGGGGGACACTGAAGCTTTCTTT.

In its sample, this clonotype was seen a few times. The rearrangement links TRBV12-3 or TRBV12-4 to TRBJ1-2, with 7 bases aligning to TRBD1. V gave up 5 bases and J gave up 6 bases; unmatched junction bases: 9. The length of the CDR3 is 14 residues. CDR3: CASSRTGVWDGYTF. In nucleotides, the CDR3 is TGTGCCAGCAGTCGAACAGGGGTTTGGGATGGCTACACCTTC.

The rearrangement uses TRBV20-1 and TRBJ2-7; D gene ambiguous. V was pared by 3 bases and J by 4 bases, with 22 bases between. In germline, CDR1 is DFQATT, CDR2 SNEGSKA (reference sequence). The CDR3 is 16 amino acids. The CDR3 DNA follows: TGCAGTGCTAGGGAAGAATTTCGAGGCAGAACATACGAGCAGTACTTC. This sequence encodes CSAREEFRGRTYEQYF.

This clonotype was seen many times. The chain joins TRBV12-3 or TRBV12-4 to TRBJ2-2, with 8 bases identical to TRBD2. The CDR3 totals 14 residues. J gave up 0 bases and V 8 bases, and 2 bases lay outside the gene matches. CDR3 amino acids: CASQLAANTGELFF. The CDR3, as DNA: TGTGCCAGCCAACTAGCGGCGAACACCGGGGAGCTGTTTTTT.

The chain employs TRBV10-2 and TRBJ1-6; 7 nucleotides line up with TRBD1. CDR3 length: 12 amino acids. Unmatched junction bases numbered 5, after V lost 10 bases and J lost 8 bases. Germline V gene data show CDR1 as WSHSY and CDR2 as SAAADI. The CDR3 sequence is CATGGRDSPLHF. The CDR3 DNA reads TGCGCCACAGGGGGTAGGGATTCACCCCTCCACTTT.

This clonotype came up a few times. This chain uses TRBV3-1 with TRBJ1-1; possible D gene TRBD1, 5 bases. The CDR3 is 15 residues long. The V gene lost 0 bases and the J gene lost 1 base, with 9 bases spanning the gap. Germline V gene lookup returns CDR1 LGHDT and CDR2 YNNKEL (reference sequence). The CDR3: CASSQDPQGNTEAFF. The CDR3, as DNA: TGTGCCAGCAGCCAAGATCCTCAGGGGAACACTGAAGCTTTCTTT.

This clonotype was detected a few times. The V gene is TRBV18, the J gene TRBJ2-1; TRBD1 aligns across 9 bases. Germline values: CDR1 KGHSH, CDR2 LQKENI. The CDR3 extends over 13 amino acids. V was pared by 4 bases and J by 7 bases, with 2 bases of the junction left unmatched. The CDR3 loop reads CASSQTGGNEQFF. The CDR3 nucleotides read TGTGCCAGCTCACAGACAGGGGGGAATGAGCAGTTCTTC.

The CDR3 reads CASRPGMGNEKLFF. CDR3 nucleotides: TGCGCCAGCAGACCAGGGATGGGCAATGAAAAACTGTTTTTT. V is TRBV5-1 and J is TRBJ1-4, with D possibly TRBD1 on 5 matching bases. V was clipped by 5 bases and J by 5 bases, with 13 bases between them. CDR1 SGHRS and CDR2 YFSETQ come from the germline V gene. The CDR3 covers 14 residues.

The sample holds a few counts of this clonotype. This chain joins TRBV6-1 and TRBJ2-5; maybe TRBD1 (5 bases). CDR3 length: 13 residues. The V end was cut by 11 bases, the J end by 5 bases, with 18 bases between. Germline-derived CDR1 and CDR2 are MNHNS and SASEGT. The CDR3 region has the DNA TGTGCCTCCAAGAAACAGGCTCGGGAGACCCAGTACTTC. It encodes CASKKQARETQYF.

This clonotype was counted a few times. This sequence joins TRBV12-3 or TRBV12-4 and TRBJ1-5; 11 bases match TRBD1. The CDR3 is made up of 17 amino acids. With V trimmed by 2 bases and J by 6 bases, 9 bases remained unmatched. The CDR3 protein is CASSLLFGTGGGQPQHF. The CDR3 DNA is TGTGCCAGCAGTTTACTGTTCGGGACAGGGGGAGGTCAGCCCCAGCATTTT.

This sequence joins TRBV20-1 and TRBJ2-4; 7 bases are shared with TRBD1. V was pared by 5 bases and J by 1 base, with 2 bases of the junction left unmatched. This CDR3 contains 13 residues. The germline V gene has CDR1 DFQATT and CDR2 SNEGSKA (reference sequence). The CDR3 loop reads CSAGQAAKNIQYF. The CDR3 coding sequence is TGCAGTGCTGGACAGGCCGCCAAAAACATTCAGTACTTC.

V and J are TRBV11-2 and TRBJ2-3, with D hard to call. The germline gives CDR1 SGHAT, CDR2 FQNNGV. Trimming removed 1 base at V and 3 bases at J, with 11 bases between. This CDR3 is 15 amino acids long. This chain's CDR3 is CASSLAPGRTDTQYF. The CDR3, as DNA: TGTGCCAGCAGCTTAGCCCCCGGCCGGACAGATACGCAGTATTTT.

The V gene is TRBV20-1, the J gene TRBJ1-4; weak D call: TRBD1 (6 bases). V was shortened by 5 bases and J by 7 bases, with 20 bases between the two germline ends. Germline lookup yields CDR1 DFQATT and CDR2 SNEGSKA (reference sequence). The CDR3 runs 15 residues. CDR3 coding DNA: TGCAGTGCTGAGGGGACACCCGAGGGGGGTGAAAAACTGTTTTTT. Translation: CSAEGTPEGGEKLFF.

The chain combines TRBV12-3 or TRBV12-4 with TRBJ2-3, with D possibly called TRBD1 or TRBD2 (5 bases each). The CDR3 consists of 15 residues. V lost 1 base, J lost 10 bases, and 18 bases lay in between. CDR3 DNA: TGTGCCAGCAGTTTAGTCGGGGCCACCCATACAGCGCAGTATTTT. Translated: CASSLVGATHTAQYF.

At least ten counts were recorded for this clonotype. The chain combines TRBV12-3 or TRBV12-4 with TRBJ2-2, with D unclear. CDR3 size: 12 residues. The V end was cut by 3 bases, the J end by 6 bases, with 5 bases between. The CDR3 nucleotides read TGTGCCAGCAGTTTGTTTTCCGGGGAGCTGTTTTTT. Its translation: CASSLFSGELFF.

This clonotype appeared many times. The gene calls are TRBV10-2 and TRBJ2-5, with TRBD2 matching over 8 bases. V gave up 5 bases and J gave up 4 bases; unmatched junction bases: 6. The CDR3 covers 14 residues. Germline CDR1 is WSHSY and CDR2 is SAAADI. CDR3 sequence reads: CASSPGLVGETQYF. Here the CDR3 DNA reads TGCGCCAGCAGTCCGGGACTAGTGGGAGAGACCCAGTACTTC.

The V and J genes are TRBV28 and TRBJ1-1; D is unresolved. V was clipped by 1 base and J by 1 base, with 7 bases between them. The CDR3 is made up of 14 amino acids. Germline V lookup: CDR1 MDHEN, CDR2 SYDVKM. CDR3 sequence (DNA): TGTGCCAGCAGTTTATTTGGCCAGAACACTGAAGCTTTCTTT. It codes for CASSLFGQNTEAFF. Full variable domain (rest looked up from reference TRBV28 and TRBJ1-1): DVKVTQSSRYLVKRTGEKVFLECVQDMDHENMFWYRQDPGLGLRLIYFSYDVKMKEKGDIPEGYSVSREKKERFSLILESASTNQTSMYLCASSLFGQNTEAFFGQGTRLTVV.

This clonotype came up a few times. The chain couples TRBV4-2 to TRBJ2-7, with D possibly TRBD1 on 5 matching bases. Trimming removed 0 bases at V and 4 bases at J, with 16 bases between. Germline lookup yields CDR1 LGHNA and CDR2 YNFKEQ. The CDR3 runs to 16 residues. This chain's CDR3 is CASSQDAQGGLYEQYF. CDR3 nucleotides: TGTGCCAGCAGCCAAGATGCCCAGGGTGGCCTTTACGAGCAGTACTTC.

The genes are TRBV5-6 and TRBJ2-2; no firm D call. V was trimmed by 2 bases and J by 4 bases, leaving 9 bases between them. The germline gives CDR1 SGHDT, CDR2 YYEEEE. This CDR3 has 14 amino acids. CDR3 sequence (DNA): TGTGCCAGCAGCTTTGTGCAGAGCACCGGGGAGCTGTTTTTT. It translates to CASSFVQSTGELFF.